This is a list of T cell receptor beta chains from one sample in a study of shared clonotypes between healthy human individuals. TCRdb keeps only in-frame clones here, not all; method: immunoSEQ multiplex PCR. The sample contains around 2.1 million clones, approximately 94% of which appear only once. The sample consisted of naive CD8+ T cells from PBMCs. The receptors come from a man younger than 35 in good health. Some clones in this sample may be carry-over from other donors' samples. Both conserved end residues are part of each CDR3. The D gene is left open where the match is weak. Clone size, where shown, is once, few, many, or a class for clones that have expanded.

>TRBJ2-3|-|-|TRBV5-8
CASSRPRLGTDTQYF
TGTGCCAGCAGCCGCCCCAGGTTAGGGACAGATACGCAGTATTTT
>TRBJ2-7|-|TRBD2|TRBV4-3
CASSQDPPKAGGPHEQYF
TGCGCCAGCAGCCAAGATCCGCCGAAGGCGGGAGGGCCTCACGAGCAGTACTTC
>TRBJ2-7|-|-|TRBV28
CASTNTEQAFGYEQYF
TGTGCCAGCACTAATACGGAACAAGCGTTCGGGTACGAGCAGTACTTC
>TRBJ2-7|-|TRBD1|TRBV27
CASSLRTGKGDEQYF
TGTGCCAGCAGTTTAAGGACAGGGAAGGGCGACGAGCAGTACTTC
>TRBJ2-2|-|-|TRBV29-1
CSGVAKGTGELFF
TGCAGCGGGGTGGCCAAGGGCACCGGGGAGCTGTTTTTT
>TRBJ1-1|-|-|TRBV7-9
CASSLAPGVGAEAFF
TGTGCCAGCAGCTTAGCTCCCGGGGTTGGGGCTGAAGCTTTCTTT
>TRBJ2-1|once|-|TRBV9
CASSVAVVRSYNEQFF
TGTGCCAGCAGCGTAGCGGTGGTACGCTCCTACAATGAGCAGTTCTTC
>TRBJ1-2|-|-|TRBV5-4
CASSPRDRWGYTF
TGTGCCAGCAGCCCCCGAGACAGATGGGGCTACACCTTC
>TRBJ2-1|-|TRBD2|TRBV27
CASSTTSGAYNEQFF
TGTGCCAGCAGCACCACTAGCGGGGCGTACAATGAGCAGTTCTTC
>TRBJ2-1|-|-|TRBV7-8
CASSRLEGGPHNEQFF
TGTGCCAGCAGCCGGCTCGAGGGGGGGCCCCACAATGAGCAGTTCTTC
>TRBJ2-7|-|TRBD1|TRBV6-5
CASSHRTGNYEQYF
TGTGCCAGCAGTCACCGGACAGGGAACTACGAGCAGTACTTC
>TRBJ2-7|-|-|TRBV30
CAWSVPPSSYEQYF
TGTGCCTGGAGTGTTCCTCCTAGCTCCTACGAGCAGTACTTC
>TRBJ2-1|-|-|TRBV5-6
CASSLDYNEQFF
TGTGCCAGCAGCTTGGACTACAATGAGCAGTTCTTC
>TRBJ2-1|-|-|TRBV11-2
CASSSAHGTFYNEQFF
TGTGCCAGCAGCTCTGCTCACGGGACCTTTTACAATGAGCAGTTCTTC
>TRBJ1-4|once|-|TRBV4-3
CASSQDWWQANEKLFF
TGCGCCAGCAGCCAAGATTGGTGGCAGGCTAATGAAAAACTGTTTTTT
>TRBJ2-1|-|-|TRBV2
CASSEAYRTENYNEQFF
TGTGCCAGCAGTGAAGCCTACCGGACAGAGAACTACAATGAGCAGTTCTTC
>TRBJ2-2|-|-|TRBV9
CASSPSPDIRVTGELFF
TGTGCCAGCAGCCCCAGCCCGGACATTCGGGTCACCGGGGAGCTGTTTTTT
>TRBJ2-7|-|-|TRBV28
CASSSPGATYEQYF
TGTGCCAGCAGTTCGCCAGGGGCCACCTACGAGCAGTACTTC
>TRBJ2-7|once|-|TRBV5-1
CASSLEFGATAYEQYF
TGCGCCAGCAGCTTGGAGTTTGGGGCTACAGCCTACGAGCAGTACTTC
>TRBJ2-5|-|TRBD2|TRBV28
CASSFVLAGGETQYF
TGTGCCAGCAGTTTTGTACTAGCGGGAGGAGAGACCCAGTACTTC
>TRBJ2-7|-|-|TRBV28
CASSLNMREQYF
TGTGCCAGCAGTCTAAACATGAGGGAGCAGTACTTC
>TRBJ2-5|-|-|TRBV28
CASSFPSSETQYF
TGTGCCAGCAGTTTCCCTAGTTCAGAGACCCAGTACTTC
>TRBJ2-3|-|-|TRBV7-8
CASSGIGTLPPDTQYF
TGTGCCAGCAGCGGCATTGGGACCTTACCTCCAGATACGCAGTATTTT
>TRBJ1-1|-|TRBD1|TRBV18
CASSPNEQGGTEAFF
TGTGCCAGCTCACCAAATGAACAGGGGGGGACTGAAGCTTTCTTT
>TRBJ2-7|-|-|TRBV5-6
CASSLPRGSPLEQYF
TGTGCCAGCAGCCTTCCCAGGGGCTCTCCCCTAGAGCAGTACTTC
>TRBJ2-3|-|TRBD2|TRBV27
CASSLSLSGRWGDTQYF
TGTGCCAGCAGTTTATCCCTCAGCGGGAGATGGGGGGATACGCAGTATTTT
>TRBJ2-7|-|-|TRBV6-1
CASSEEGFDEQYF
TGTGCCAGCAGTGAAGAGGGGTTCGACGAGCAGTACTTC
>TRBJ1-1|-|-|TRBV7-9
CASSLDLIMNTEAFF
TGTGCCAGCAGCTTAGATCTTATCATGAACACTGAAGCTTTCTTT
>TRBJ1-1|-|-|TRBV27
CASSPLMGGWGTEAFF
TGTGCCAGCAGTCCCCTAATGGGGGGGTGGGGCACTGAAGCTTTCTTT
>TRBJ1-2|-|TRBD1|TRBV29-1
CSVSDRAERGYGYTF
TGCAGCGTGTCGGACAGGGCCGAGCGGGGGTATGGCTACACCTTC
>TRBJ2-1|-|-|TRBV10-2
CASSDMGLSYNEQFF
TGCGCCAGCAGTGATATGGGGTTATCCTACAATGAGCAGTTCTTC
>TRBJ2-7|-|TRBD1|TRBV27
CASMPRGQGYYEQYF
TGTGCCAGCATGCCTCGGGGACAGGGGTACTACGAGCAGTACTTC
>TRBJ2-2|-|-|TRBV18
CASSPKRPNTGELFF
TGTGCCAGCTCACCAAAGAGACCTAACACCGGGGAGCTGTTTTTT
>TRBJ1-2|-|TRBD1|TRBV7-8
CASSPGTGRYYGYTF
TGTGCCAGCAGCCCTGGGACAGGGCGGTACTATGGCTACACCTTC
>TRBJ2-7|-|-|TRBV7-9
CASSGPSLSSVNYEQYF
TGTGCCAGCAGCGGACCGTCGCTGTCTAGCGTGAACTACGAGCAGTACTTC
>TRBJ2-7|-|-|TRBV27
CASNRGPGNGEQYF
TGTGCCAGCAATAGGGGACCAGGTAACGGCGAGCAGTACTTC
>TRBJ1-2|-|-|TRBV13
CASSHEGGVGGYTF
TGTGCCAGCAGCCATGAGGGAGGGGTTGGCGGCTACACCTTC
>TRBJ2-3|-|-|TRBV27
CASSPRTGPILTDTQYF
TGTGCCAGCAGTCCGCGGACTGGGCCTATACTCACAGATACGCAGTATTTT
>TRBJ1-2|-|-|TRBV30
CAWSVGGNGYTF
TGTGCCTGGAGTGTTGGTGGAAATGGCTACACCTTC
>TRBJ2-2|-|-|TRBV19
CASSMGARELFF
TGTGCCAGTAGTATGGGAGCCCGGGAGCTGTTTTTT
>TRBJ2-2|-|TRBD2|TRBV5-1
CASTAGLNTGELFF
TGCGCCAGCACAGCGGGATTGAACACCGGGGAGCTGTTTTTT
>TRBJ2-7|once|-|TRBV9
CASSPSMLAHSYEQYF
TGTGCCAGCAGCCCTTCTATGCTCGCGCACTCCTACGAGCAGTACTTC
>TRBJ2-7|once|TRBD2|TRBV27
CASRAGVNYEQYF
TGTGCCAGCAGGGCGGGAGTGAATTACGAGCAGTACTTC
>TRBJ1-3|-|-|TRBV6-5
CASSYGTVGNTIYF
TGTGCCAGCAGTTACGGGACGGTAGGAAACACCATATATTTT
>TRBJ2-7|-|-|TRBV11-2
CASSLGPPSGYEQYF
TGTGCCAGCAGCTTAGGCCCTCCCTCCGGCTACGAGCAGTACTTC
>TRBJ2-3|-|TRBD2|TRBV6-6
CASSSLAGVPDTQYF
TGTGCCAGCAGCTCACTAGCGGGAGTGCCAGATACGCAGTATTTT
>TRBJ2-1|-|TRBD1|TRBV7-9
CASRETGDREQFF
TGTGCCAGCAGGGAGACAGGGGATCGTGAGCAGTTCTTC
>TRBJ2-2|-|TRBD1|TRBV29-1
CSVRDRERNTGELFF
TGCAGCGTCCGGGACAGGGAAAGGAACACCGGGGAGCTGTTTTTT
>TRBJ1-1|-|-|TRBV9
CASSVDGTPLYTEAFF
TGTGCCAGCAGCGTAGATGGGACCCCCCTTTATACTGAAGCTTTCTTT
>TRBJ2-2|-|-|TRBV27
CASSFRKIGGGGNAGELFF
TGTGCCAGCAGTTTTCGCAAGATAGGGGGAGGGGGTAACGCCGGGGAGCTGTTTTTT
>TRBJ2-1|-|-|TRBV7-8
CASSLVFLVNEQFF
TGTGCCAGCAGCTTAGTGTTCCTGGTGAATGAGCAGTTCTTC
>TRBJ1-1|-|-|TRBV10-3
CAISESFGTEAFF
TGTGCCATCAGTGAGTCCTTTGGTACTGAAGCTTTCTTT
>TRBJ1-2|-|-|TRBV7-7
CASTLTARYGYTF
TGTGCCAGCACCCTGACAGCACGCTATGGCTACACCTTC
>TRBJ1-6|-|TRBD1|TRBV6-4
CASSDSGGNSPLHF
TGTGCCAGCAGTGACTCAGGGGGCAATTCACCCCTCCACTTT
>TRBJ2-3|-|-|TRBV28
CASSLPHFRRKWTDTQYF
TGTGCCAGCAGTTTGCCCCACTTCCGGCGGAAATGGACAGATACGCAGTATTTT
>TRBJ2-1|-|TRBD2|TRBV27
CASSPGLPHNEQFF
TGTGCCAGCAGTCCGGGACTACCCCACAATGAGCAGTTCTTC
>TRBJ2-7|once|TRBD2|TRBV5-6
CASSLLAGAREQYF
TGTGCCAGCAGCTTACTAGCGGGAGCTCGCGAGCAGTACTTC